The clone carrying this T cell receptor beta chain was picked up many times. What it binds is unknown. This specimen belongs to a study of T-cell reconstitution after alpha-beta-depleted transplantation in children. The CDR3 runs 12 residues. Trimming pared 1 base from V and 7 bases from J, leaving 5 bases between. The germline V gene encodes CDR1 SGHTA and CDR2 FQGNSA. Unique molecular identifiers were built into the TCRbeta library. Via MiXCR, TCRdb re-called the PCR reads, giving one row per CDR3 protein. The sample has some 200,000 distinct CDR3 sequences; about 8.7% are singletons. Study-wide results and caveats: Several hundred rapidly expanded clones from non-depleted graft cells reportedly supplied alpha-beta T cells about two months post-transplant. One year after transplant, T-cell counts and diversity came mostly from newly produced T cells. Several patients had high TCRbeta diversity at day 60; it came from surviving recipient T cells and thymic progenitors.

The TCR comes from a male patient between 2 and 10 years old who had a stem cell transplant for acute myeloid leukemia, so the T cells may come from the graft donor. The source was PBMCs, mostly from graft donor cells, collected 360 days after TCRalphabeta/CD19-depleted stem cell transplant. The chain is built from TRBV7-2 and TRBJ2-1; D unresolved. As DNA, the CDR3 is TGTGCCAGCAGCTTAGTATGGAATGAGCAGTTCTTC. Its translation: CASSLVWNEQFF.